The 32 T cell receptor beta chains below come from one sample, sequenced in a study of patients and donors after allogeneic stem cell transplantation. TCRdb itself ran the RT-PCR reads through MiXCR, one entry per CDR3 protein. The table lists more than 850,000 distinct CDR3 sequences, under 20% of them singletons. The sequencing sample was made of blood, either unsorted or a sorted T cell fraction (not recorded which). The receptors were sampled from a human donor who was either an allogeneic HSCT recipient or a stem cell or donor lymphocyte infusion donor (not recorded which). It is not recorded whose cells these are; they may come from a transplant donor.

V and J are TRBV5-1 and TRBJ2-1, with TRBD2 matching 10 bases. After removal of 0 bases from V and 6 bases from J, the junction contained 6 bases not matched to a gene. Germline V gives CDR1 SGHRS, CDR2 YFSETQ. The CDR3 contains 16 residues. CDR3 loop: CASSLERLAGVNEQFF. The CDR3 nucleotides read TGCGCCAGCAGCTTGGAGAGACTAGCGGGTGTCAATGAGCAGTTCTTC.

This clonotype was seen a few times. The V and J genes are TRBV20-1 and TRBJ1-5; 8 nucleotides match TRBD1. The J segment lost 4 bases and the V segment lost 3 bases, leaving 5 bases of the junction unmatched. CDR1 and CDR2 (germline): DFQATT, SNEGSKA (reference sequence). CDR3 length: 14 residues. The CDR3 nucleotides are TGCAGTGCTAGGGCCTGGACAGGGAATCAGCCCCAGCATTTT. Its translation is CSARAWTGNQPQHF.

This clonotype has only a few counts. V gene TRBV5-5 combines with J gene TRBJ2-1, with unresolved D. The CDR3 loop spans 14 amino acids. V dropped 1 base and J dropped 7 bases, with 12 bases sitting between them. Germline V gives CDR1 SGHKS, CDR2 YYEKEE (reference sequence). CDR3 sequence: CASSLPSAANEQFF. In nucleotides, the CDR3 is TGTGCCAGCAGCTTGCCGTCGGCAGCTAATGAGCAGTTCTTC.

The rearrangement uses TRBV5-1 and TRBJ2-5; D unresolved. Germline V gene sequence: CDR1 SGHRS, CDR2 YFSETQ. The CDR3 covers 14 residues. Trimming left V 4 bases short and J 5 bases short, with 15 bases between. CDR3 sequence (DNA): TGCGCCAGCAGCCGGGCCCCTGGCGAGGAGACCCAGTACTTC. This gives the protein CASSRAPGEETQYF. Complete variable domain (other parts from reference TRBV5-1 and TRBJ2-5): KAGVTQTPRYLIKTRGQQVTLSCSPISGHRSVSWYQQTPGQGLQFLFEYFSETQRNKGNFPGRFSGRQFSNSRSEMNVSTLELGDSALYLCASSRAPGEETQYFGPGTRLLVL.

In its sample, this clonotype was seen many times. This chain joins TRBV29-1 and TRBJ2-1; 9 nucleotides align to TRBD2. This CDR3 region has 16 residues. Germline V lookup: CDR1 SQVTM, CDR2 ANQGSEA. The V and J ends lost 0 bases and 4 bases, in that order; junction bases with no gene match: 7. The CDR3 DNA is TGCAGCGTTGAAGATGAGTGGCGGGAGGGGTACAATGAGCAGTTCTTC. Protein product: CSVEDEWREGYNEQFF.

The CDR3 protein is CASSYVRRGTGELFF. CDR3 in DNA: TGTGCCAGCAGTTACGTAAGGAGGGGAACCGGGGAGCTGTTTTTT. The V and J genes are TRBV6-2 or TRBV6-3 and TRBJ2-2, with D perhaps TRBD2 (6 bases). The V gene's germline CDR1 is MNHEY and CDR2 SVGEGT. This CDR3 contains 15 residues. Trimming shortened V by 2 bases and J by 5 bases, and 12 bases separated the two germline ends.

This clonotype was recorded a few times. This rearrangement joins TRBV12-3 or TRBV12-4 to TRBJ1-5; no clear D gene. The CDR3 spans 14 residues. Trimming removed 3 bases at V and 4 bases at J, with 10 bases between. CDR3 in amino acids: CASSFNTANQPQHF. CDR3 nucleotide sequence: TGTGCCAGCAGTTTTAATACCGCGAATCAGCCCCAGCATTTT.

The table lists this clonotype with many counts. The V gene is TRBV29-1, the J gene TRBJ2-2; 7 bases line up with TRBD1. The CDR3 consists of 14 residues. CDR1 and CDR2 from the germline V gene are SQVTM and ANQGSEA. After removal of 4 bases from V and 3 bases from J, the junction contained 5 bases not matched to a gene. The CDR3 region has the DNA TGCAGCGTTGGACAGGGTGTCGACACCGGGGAGCTGTTTTTT. This encodes CSVGQGVDTGELFF.

The V gene is TRBV20-1, the J gene TRBJ1-3, with no clear D. The germline V and J ends were trimmed by 2 bases and 3 bases, with 11 bases remaining between them. This CDR3 has 14 amino acids. Germline loops: CDR1 DFQATT, CDR2 SNEGSKA (reference sequence). As DNA, the CDR3 is TGCAGTGCTAGACCGAAGGGAGGTGGAAACACCATATATTTT. This codes for CSARPKGGGNTIYF.

This clonotype appeared a few times. The gene calls are TRBV7-2 and TRBJ2-5; possibly TRBD1 for D (7 bases). Trimming left V 6 bases short and J 5 bases short, with 22 bases between. The germline V gene encodes CDR1 SGHTA and CDR2 FQGNSA. The CDR3 has 16 amino acids. The CDR3 reads CASSLKGAGGTETQYF. In DNA form, the CDR3 reads TGTGCCAGCAGTTTAAAGGGGGCAGGGGGGACGGAGACCCAGTACTTC.

The chain employs TRBV4-1 and TRBJ2-7; TRBD1 agrees at 11 bases. There are 15 residues in the CDR3. The germline V gene encodes CDR1 MGHRA and CDR2 YSYEKL. V dropped 2 bases and J dropped 4; count of bases not matched to a gene: 4. CDR3 nucleotide sequence: TGCGCCAGCAGCCAAATGGGGGACAGGGGGTACGAGCAGTACTTC. It encodes CASSQMGDRGYEQYF.

This clonotype was detected many times. Germline is not matched at one junction end, which may reflect a read error. The chain employs TRBV5-1 and TRBJ2-3; D remains ambiguous. The CDR3 length is 12 residues. The germline V gene encodes CDR1 SGHRS and CDR2 YFSETQ. The CDR3 spells CASSPPTDTQYF. CDR3 in DNA: TGTGCCAGCAGCCCCCCCACAGATACGCAGTATTTT.

The chain employs TRBV6-2 or TRBV6-3 and TRBJ2-1; D perhaps matches TRBD2 (5 bases). The V end was cut by 7 bases, the J end by 1 base, with 17 bases between. This CDR3 has 16 residues. Germline CDR1 reads MNHEY; CDR2 reads SVGEGT. CDR3 loop: CASKVLGSRSYNEQFF. In nucleotides, the CDR3 is TGTGCCAGCAAGGTTCTAGGGAGTAGGTCCTACAATGAGCAGTTCTTC.

This clonotype was counted a few times. The chain employs TRBV5-5 and TRBJ2-3; D is tentatively TRBD1 or TRBD2 (5 bases each). CDR1 and CDR2 (germline): SGHKS, YYEKEE (reference sequence). The CDR3 has 15 residues. Trimming cost V 2 bases and J 2 bases, with 12 bases left between them. In DNA, the CDR3 is TGTGCCAGCAGCTTCCGGGACGCCTACACAGATACGCAGTATTTT. Protein: CASSFRDAYTDTQYF.

The table lists this clonotype with a count of one. The chain carries TRBV29-1 and TRBJ2-1, with a possible D match to TRBD1 (5 bases). Germline-derived CDR1 and CDR2 are SQVTM and ANQGSEA. V was cut by 4 bases and J by 10 bases, with 17 bases left in between. The CDR3 extends over 13 amino acids. In DNA form, the CDR3 reads TGCAGCGTTGTAATCAGGGTCCCCCTCGAGCAGTTCTTC. This codes for CSVVIRVPLEQFF.

The V call is TRBV9, the J call TRBJ1-5; TRBD1 aligns across 7 bases. Germline V gives CDR1 SGDLS, CDR2 YYNGEE. This CDR3 region has 15 residues. Losses at the gene ends were 3 bases for V and 0 bases for J; bases not matched to a gene: 3. CDR3 residues: CASSGGGDSNQPQHF. The CDR3 DNA reads as TGTGCCAGCAGCGGAGGGGGCGATAGCAATCAGCCCCAGCATTTT. Full variable domain (remainder filled in from reference TRBV9 and TRBJ1-5): DSGVTQTPKHLITATGQRVTLRCSPRSGDLSVYWYQQSLDQGLQFLIQYYNGEERAKGNILERFSAQQFPDLHSELNLSSLELGDSALYFCASSGGGDSNQPQHFGDGTRLSIL.

This chain joins TRBV18 and TRBJ2-1, with 9 positions matching TRBD2. The V gene's germline CDR1 is KGHSH and CDR2 LQKENI. This CDR3 comprises 17 residues. The ends lost 3 bases at V and 7 bases at J; junction bases unmatched: 13. The CDR3 sequence is CASSPGSSGSPRNEQFF. The CDR3 coding sequence is TGTGCCAGCTCACCGGGTAGTAGCGGGAGCCCCCGGAATGAGCAGTTCTTC.

This clonotype was seen a few times. The chain carries TRBV9 and TRBJ2-7; TRBD1 matches at 9 bases. Trimming cost V 0 bases and J 7 bases; bases outside gene matches: 2. The CDR3 has 13 amino acids. CDR1 and CDR2 (germline): SGDLS, YYNGEE. CDR3 sequence (DNA): TGTGCCAGCAGCGTAGACAGGGGGCTTGAGCAGTACTTC. As protein: CASSVDRGLEQYF.

This chain connects TRBV21-1 to TRBJ2-2; TRBD2, the table's D call, lacks a check against the DNA. TRBV21-1 is listed as a pseudogene. This CDR3 contains 13 residues. The CDR3 DNA reads TGTGCCAGCAGCAACGGTCGGGGAGAGGAGCTGTTTTTT. The encoded protein is CASSNGRGEELFF.

The chain employs TRBV5-1 and TRBJ2-3; the D gene is possibly TRBD2 (5 bases). Germline CDR1 is SGHRS and CDR2 is YFSETQ. V dropped 4 bases and J dropped 0 bases, with 21 bases sitting between them. The CDR3 length is 18 residues. CDR3 loop: CASSPLGKSGASTDTQYF. The CDR3 bases are TGCGCCAGCAGCCCTTTGGGTAAGAGCGGTGCTAGCACAGATACGCAGTATTTT. Based on the CDR3 plus reference TRBV5-1 and TRBJ2-3, the full variable domain is KAGVTQTPRYLIKTRGQQVTLSCSPISGHRSVSWYQQTPGQGLQFLFEYFSETQRNKGNFPGRFSGRQFSNSRSEMNVSTLELGDSALYLCASSPLGKSGASTDTQYFGPGTRLTVL.

The V and J genes are TRBV29-1 and TRBJ2-4; D unresolved. This CDR3 comprises 11 residues. V gave up 6 bases and J gave up 4 bases, with 7 bases separating them. Germline-derived CDR1 and CDR2 are SQVTM and ANQGSEA. The CDR3 DNA sequence: TGCAGCGTCCTCGTGAAAAACATTCAGTACTTC. Amino acid sequence: CSVLVKNIQYF.

This clonotype has a count of ten or more. The rearrangement links TRBV6-2 or TRBV6-3 to TRBJ1-5; D is ambiguous. Germline V gene data show CDR1 as MNHEY and CDR2 as SVGEGT. V was shortened by 10 bases and J by 2 bases, with 15 bases between the two germline ends. The CDR3 runs to 14 residues. CDR3 nucleotide sequence: TGTGCCACCCAAGGGCGACATCGCAATCAGCCCCAGCATTTT. It yields the protein CATQGRHRNQPQHF.

The CDR3 bases are TGTGCCAGCAGTTATGGACAGCCTGGGAAAAATGAGCAGTTCTTC. This gives the protein CASSYGQPGKNEQFF. V and J are TRBV7-3 and TRBJ2-1; maybe TRBD1 (6 bases). V lost 6 bases and J lost 7, with 19 bases in between. This CDR3 spans 15 amino acids. The germline gives CDR1 SGHTA, CDR2 FQGTGA. Together with reference TRBV7-3 and TRBJ2-1, the CDR3 gives the full variable domain: GAGVSQTPSNKVTEKGKYVELRCDPISGHTALYWYRQSLGQGPEFLIYFQGTGAADDSGLPNDRFFAVRPEGSVSTLKIQRTERGDSAVYLCASSYGQPGKNEQFFGPGTRLTVL.

The DNA of the CDR3 is TGTGCCAGCAGTCTCGGCCAATCCCCTTACAATGAGCAGTTCTTC. Its protein is CASSLGQSPYNEQFF. J is TRBJ2-1 and V is TRBV5-8; D gene ambiguous. Per germline, CDR1 SGHTS and CDR2 YDEGEE. The CDR3 sequence is 15 residues long. Trimming removed 5 bases from V and 4 bases from J, with 16 bases in between.

This clonotype turned up a few times. This rearrangement joins TRBV27 to TRBJ1-5; TRBD1 might be the D (5 bases). Per the germline V gene, CDR1 is MNHEY and CDR2 is SMNVEV (reference sequence). V was cut by 5 bases and J by 6 bases, with 14 bases left in between. This CDR3 has 14 residues. The CDR3 sequence is CASSIGVGVQPQHF. The CDR3 DNA is TGTGCCAGCAGTATAGGGGTAGGGGTTCAGCCCCAGCATTTT.

V and J are TRBV4-2 and TRBJ2-2; D might be TRBD1 (5 bases). Germline CDR1 and CDR2: LGHNA and YNFKEQ. The V and J ends lost 6 bases and 4 bases respectively, with 21 bases between them. The CDR3 runs 17 residues. The CDR3 DNA reads TGTGCCAGCAGTCCCTGGTCAGGGCACCGCTTCACCGGGGAGCTGTTTTTT. It is translated as CASSPWSGHRFTGELFF.

This clonotype was counted ten times or more. The rearrangement uses TRBV7-9 and TRBJ2-1; 11 nucleotides match TRBD2. Germline CDR1 reads SEHNR; CDR2 reads FQNEAQ (reference sequence). The length of the CDR3 is 16 residues. Trimming cost V 1 base and J 6 bases; bases outside gene matches: 5. The CDR3 loop is CASSLEPGTSGNEQFF. CDR3 nucleotides: TGTGCCAGCAGCTTAGAGCCAGGGACTAGCGGCAATGAGCAGTTCTTC. Full variable domain (outside the CDR3, taken from reference TRBV7-9 and TRBJ2-1): DTGVSQNPRHKITKRGQNVTFRCDPISEHNRLYWYRQTLGQGPEFLTYFQNEAQLEKSRLLSDRFSAERPKGSFSTLEIQRTEQGDSAMYLCASSLEPGTSGNEQFFGPGTRLTVL.

V usage is TRBV5-8 and J usage is TRBJ2-2, with 10 positions matching TRBD2. Germline V gene lookup returns CDR1 SGHTS and CDR2 YDEGEE. V lost 7 bases to trimming and J lost 4 bases; unmatched junction nucleotides: 13. This CDR3 spans 17 amino acids. The CDR3, as DNA: TGTGCCAGCGGGGGACTAGCGATTCGGAAAGGCACCGGGGAGCTGTTTTTT. Protein sequence: CASGGLAIRKGTGELFF.

This chain joins TRBV11-3 and TRBJ2-2; 9 nucleotides agree with TRBD2. The CDR3 runs to 15 residues. CDR1 and CDR2 (germline): SGHNT, YENEEA. V was clipped by 4 bases and J by 12 bases; unmatched bases: 12. CDR3 loop: CASSSRTSAPEKLFF. In DNA, the CDR3 is TGTGCCAGCAGCTCAAGGACTAGCGCCCCCGAGAAGCTGTTTTTT.

This clonotype was counted between two and nine times. The gene calls are TRBV5-6 and TRBJ1-2; D unresolved. The V gene's germline CDR1 is SGHDT and CDR2 YYEEEE. The CDR3 runs 15 residues. V lost 0 bases and J lost 2, with 11 bases in between. CDR3 in amino acids: CASSLAAGANYGYTF. The CDR3 DNA is TGTGCCAGCAGCTTGGCAGCAGGCGCAAACTATGGCTACACCTTC.

A few counts support this clonotype. The V and J genes are TRBV11-1 and TRBJ2-7, with D perhaps matching TRBD2 (6 bases). The germline gives CDR1 SGHAT, CDR2 FQDESV (reference sequence). CDR3 length equals 13 residues. Trimming pared 2 bases from V and 8 bases from J, leaving 13 bases between. The CDR3 sequence: CASSLPGGGKQYF. The CDR3 region has the DNA TGTGCCAGCAGCTTACCCGGAGGAGGGAAGCAGTACTTC.

This clonotype was seen a few times. This sequence joins TRBV2 and TRBJ2-7, with D perhaps matching TRBD1 (9 bases). This CDR3 comprises 15 residues. The V end lost 3 bases, the J end lost 7 bases, and 19 bases lay between the germline ends. The germline V gene encodes CDR1 SNHLY and CDR2 FYNNEI. CDR3: CASSEAGTGTREQYF. The CDR3 DNA sequence: TGTGCCAGCAGTGAGGCCGGGACAGGGACTAGGGAGCAGTACTTC. Full variable domain (rest looked up from reference TRBV2 and TRBJ2-7): EPEVTQTPSHQVTQMGQEVILRCVPISNHLYFYWYRQILGQKVEFLVSFYNNEISEKSEIFDDQFSVERPDGSNFTLKIRSTKLEDSAMYFCASSEAGTGTREQYFGPGTRLTVT.